A selection of T cell receptor beta chains follows, all from one sample in a study of OX40 agonist ivuxolimab in advanced cancers. TCRdb's table, derived via immunoSEQ multiplex PCR, lists solely in-frame clones and lacks some. The repertoire holds roughly 90,000 clones, with just over 90% as singletons. Material: CD4+ or CD8+ T cells sorted from blood, obtained in a trial of the OX40 agonist ivuxolimab. Receptors were obtained from an adult with an advanced solid tumor such as melanoma, head and neck, liver or kidney cancer. Each CDR3 is given with its conserved first and last residue. A D gene is named only where the DNA matches it firmly. Clone size, where shown, is once, few, many, or a class for clones that have expanded.

V	size	J	D	CDR3	DNA
TRBV5-4	NA	TRBJ2-1	TRBD2	CASSLWTSRYNEQFF	TGTGCCAGCAGCTTGTGGACTAGCCGATACAATGAGCAGTTCTTC
TRBV7-2	NA	TRBJ1-1	NA	CASSLSPEAFF	TGTGCCAGCAGCTTATCTCCTGAAGCTTTCTTT
TRBV6-5	NA	TRBJ2-7	TRBD1	CASSLAGGQVYEQYF	TGTGCCAGCAGCCTCGCCGGGGGACAGGTCTACGAGCAGTACTTC
TRBV5-1	NA	TRBJ2-7	NA	CASSLEASGRNEQYF	TGCGCCAGCAGCTTGGAGGCGTCGGGTCGGAACGAGCAGTACTTC
TRBV7-9	NA	TRBJ2-1	NA	CASSTRLGGYNEQFF	TGTGCCAGCAGCACTCGACTAGGGGGATACAATGAGCAGTTCTTC
TRBV28	NA	TRBJ2-1	NA	CASSWGRSTPHEQFF	TGTGCCAGCAGTTGGGGCAGGTCAACGCCACATGAGCAGTTCTTC
TRBV5-1	NA	TRBJ2-7	NA	CASSWDRFPYEQYF	TGCGCCAGCAGCTGGGACCGATTTCCCTACGAGCAGTACTTC
TRBV7-9	NA	TRBJ1-1	TRBD1	CASTRTGGYTEAFF	TGTGCCAGCACCAGGACAGGGGGCTACACTGAAGCTTTCTTT
TRBV9	NA	TRBJ1-4	NA	CASSVAPENEKLFF	TGTGCCAGCAGCGTAGCGCCAGAGAATGAAAAACTGTTTTTT
TRBV27	once	TRBJ2-7	NA	CASRPNGGYEQYF	TGTGCCAGCAGGCCCAACGGGGGCTACGAGCAGTACTTC
TRBV7-9	few	TRBJ1-4	TRBD1	CASSITGANEKLFF	TGTGCCAGCAGTATAACAGGGGCAAATGAAAAACTGTTTTTT
TRBV5-1	NA	TRBJ2-1	NA	CASSLAVGEQFF	TGCGCCAGCAGCTTGGCTGTGGGTGAGCAGTTCTTC
TRBV18	NA	TRBJ2-1	TRBD2	CASSPPNGRERGEQFF	TGTGCCAGCTCACCACCCAACGGGAGGGAACGGGGTGAGCAGTTCTTC
TRBV4-3	once	TRBJ2-3	NA	CASSQVKAGRTDTQYF	TGCGCCAGCAGCCAAGTTAAGGCAGGGAGAACAGATACGCAGTATTTT
TRBV11-2	NA	TRBJ2-3	TRBD1	CASSLKGTGVSTDTQYF	TGTGCCAGCAGTCTGAAAGGGACAGGGGTGAGCACAGATACGCAGTATTTT
TRBV27	once	TRBJ1-1	NA	CATPSGRAPLNTEAFF	TGTGCCACCCCATCTGGGAGGGCGCCCCTGAACACTGAAGCTTTCTTT
TRBV7-6	NA	TRBJ2-1	NA	CASSLAGRGGGNEQFF	TGTGCCAGCAGCTTAGCCGGGCGGGGTGGAGGAAATGAGCAGTTCTTC
TRBV25-1	NA	TRBJ2-7	NA	CASSEVPYEQYF	TGTGCCAGCAGTGAAGTCCCATACGAGCAGTACTTC
TRBV7-6	NA	TRBJ2-5	NA	CASSGSIGETQYF	TGTGCCAGCAGCGGGAGTATCGGGGAGACCCAGTACTTC
TRBV28	NA	TRBJ2-1	NA	CASSLPGSAPEQFF	TGTGCCAGCAGTTTACCCGGGAGTGCCCCTGAGCAGTTCTTC
TRBV7-9	NA	TRBJ2-2	NA	CASSLSLTGELFF	TGTGCCAGCAGCTTATCGCTCACCGGGGAGCTGTTTTTT
TRBV5-6	once	TRBJ1-4	NA	CASSLEGVEKLFF	TGTGCCAGCAGTCTGGAGGGGGTTGAAAAACTGTTTTTT
TRBV7-2	NA	TRBJ2-1	TRBD2	CASSLLAGGTYNEQFF	TGTGCCAGCAGCCTACTAGCGGGGGGCACCTACAATGAGCAGTTCTTC
TRBV7-2	NA	TRBJ1-4	TRBD1	CASSIVGRGRTNEKLFF	TGTGCCAGCAGCATCGTAGGGAGGGGGCGAACTAATGAAAAACTGTTTTTT